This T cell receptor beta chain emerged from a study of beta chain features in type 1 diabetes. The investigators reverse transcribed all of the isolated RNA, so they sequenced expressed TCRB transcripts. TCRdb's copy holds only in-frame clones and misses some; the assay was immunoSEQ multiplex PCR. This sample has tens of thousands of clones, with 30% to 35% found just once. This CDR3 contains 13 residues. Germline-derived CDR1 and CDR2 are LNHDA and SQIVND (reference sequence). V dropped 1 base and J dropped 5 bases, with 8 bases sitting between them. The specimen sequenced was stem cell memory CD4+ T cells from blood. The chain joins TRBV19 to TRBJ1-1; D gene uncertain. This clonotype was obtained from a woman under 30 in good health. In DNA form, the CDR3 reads TGTGCCAGTAGTATAGCCCCCGGGACTGAAGCTTTCTTT. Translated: CASSIAPGTEAFF.